In this sample, the clone carrying this TCR beta chain turned up a few times. What it binds is unknown. PCR employed 60 Vbeta and 13 Jbeta primers. This table comes from immunoSEQ multiplex PCR, and its TCRdb copy is limited to in-frame clones, with some not included. The sample lists about 130,000 clones; around 85% were seen once. This sample was taken from a study of cytomegalovirus exposure and HLA in healthy donors. Points from the study as a whole: Presence/absence analyses assumed roughly uniform sequencing depth across donors. After further analysis at a later stage, under 20,000 TCR beta sequences were associated with HLA alleles at 0.05 false discovery rate.

CDR3 length equals 14 residues. The V gene's germline CDR1 is MNHEY and CDR2 SVGAGI. With 6 bases removed from V and 3 bases from J, the gap between germline ends came to 14 bases. The chain carries TRBV6-5 and TRBJ1-1, with D possibly TRBD1 on 6 matching bases. Source material: PBMCs. The TCR comes from a woman aged 25 to 39 in good health and CMV-seropositive. The CDR3 spells CASRFTGTHTEAFF. The CDR3 DNA is TGTGCCAGCAGATTTACAGGGACGCACACTGAAGCTTTCTTT.